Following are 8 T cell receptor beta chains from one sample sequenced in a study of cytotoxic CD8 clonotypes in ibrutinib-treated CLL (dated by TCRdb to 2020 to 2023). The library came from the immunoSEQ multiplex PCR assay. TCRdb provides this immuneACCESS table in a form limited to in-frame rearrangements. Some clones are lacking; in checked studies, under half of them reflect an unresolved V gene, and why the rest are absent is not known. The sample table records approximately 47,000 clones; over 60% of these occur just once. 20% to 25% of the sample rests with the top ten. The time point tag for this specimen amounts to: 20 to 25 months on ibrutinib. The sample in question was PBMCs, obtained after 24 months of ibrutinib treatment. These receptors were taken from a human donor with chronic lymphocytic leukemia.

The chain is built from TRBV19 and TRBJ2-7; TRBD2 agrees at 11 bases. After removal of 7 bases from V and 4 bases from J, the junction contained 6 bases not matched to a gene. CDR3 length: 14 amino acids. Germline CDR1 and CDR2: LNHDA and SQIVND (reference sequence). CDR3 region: CASKLAGGPYEQYF. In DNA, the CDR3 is TGTGCCAGTAAATTAGCGGGAGGGCCTTACGAGCAGTACTTC.

CDR3 coding DNA: TGTGCCATCAGGGGTGGGTCAGCTACCTACGAGCAGTACTTC. Translating gives CAIRGGSATYEQYF. The chain combines TRBV10-3 with TRBJ2-7; no clear D. The CDR3 has 14 amino acids. The V gene lost 6 bases and the J gene lost 2 bases, with 14 bases spanning the gap. The germline V gene has CDR1 ENHRY and CDR2 SYGVKD.

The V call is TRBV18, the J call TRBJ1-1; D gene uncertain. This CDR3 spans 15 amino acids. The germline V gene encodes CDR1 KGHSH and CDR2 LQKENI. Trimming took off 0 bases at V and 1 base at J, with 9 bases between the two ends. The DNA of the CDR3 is TGTGCCAGCTCACCACCGCAGGCAACGAACACTGAAGCTTTCTTT. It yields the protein CASSPPQATNTEAFF.

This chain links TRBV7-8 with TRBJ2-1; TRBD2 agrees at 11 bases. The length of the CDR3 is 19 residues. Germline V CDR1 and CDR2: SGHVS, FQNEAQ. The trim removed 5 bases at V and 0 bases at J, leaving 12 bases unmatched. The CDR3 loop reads CASSTPTSGEHHSYNEQFF. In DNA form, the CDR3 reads TGTGCCAGCAGCACGCCGACTAGCGGGGAACACCACTCCTACAATGAGCAGTTCTTC.

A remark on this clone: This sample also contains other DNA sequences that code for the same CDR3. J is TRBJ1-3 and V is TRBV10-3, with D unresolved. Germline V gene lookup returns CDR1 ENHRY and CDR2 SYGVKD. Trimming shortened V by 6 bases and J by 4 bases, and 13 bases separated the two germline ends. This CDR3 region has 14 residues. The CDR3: CAISPGQAGNTIYF. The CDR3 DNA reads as TGTGCCATCAGCCCCGGGCAAGCCGGAAACACCATATATTTT.

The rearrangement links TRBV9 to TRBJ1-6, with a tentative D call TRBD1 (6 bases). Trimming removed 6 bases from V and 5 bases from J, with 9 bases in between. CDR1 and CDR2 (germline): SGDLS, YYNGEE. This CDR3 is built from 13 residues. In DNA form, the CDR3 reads TGTGCCAGCAAGGCAGGGGATAATTCACCCCTCCACTTT. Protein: CASKAGDNSPLHF.

In nucleotides, the CDR3 is TGTGCCAGTAGTAAACCGGGACAGGGCGGCGAGCAGTACTTC. This encodes CASSKPGQGGEQYF. This chain uses TRBV19 with TRBJ2-7; 9 bases match TRBD1. This CDR3 has 14 residues. Unmatched junction bases numbered 7, after V lost 4 bases and J lost 6 bases. Germline CDR1 LNHDA, CDR2 SQIVND (reference sequence).

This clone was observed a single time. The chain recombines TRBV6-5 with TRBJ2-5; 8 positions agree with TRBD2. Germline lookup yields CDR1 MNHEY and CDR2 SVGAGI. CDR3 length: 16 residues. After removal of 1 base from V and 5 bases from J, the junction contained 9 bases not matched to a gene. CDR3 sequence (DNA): TGTGCCAGCAGTTACTATGCGGGAGGTTTCAATGAGACCCAGTACTTC. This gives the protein CASSYYAGGFNETQYF.